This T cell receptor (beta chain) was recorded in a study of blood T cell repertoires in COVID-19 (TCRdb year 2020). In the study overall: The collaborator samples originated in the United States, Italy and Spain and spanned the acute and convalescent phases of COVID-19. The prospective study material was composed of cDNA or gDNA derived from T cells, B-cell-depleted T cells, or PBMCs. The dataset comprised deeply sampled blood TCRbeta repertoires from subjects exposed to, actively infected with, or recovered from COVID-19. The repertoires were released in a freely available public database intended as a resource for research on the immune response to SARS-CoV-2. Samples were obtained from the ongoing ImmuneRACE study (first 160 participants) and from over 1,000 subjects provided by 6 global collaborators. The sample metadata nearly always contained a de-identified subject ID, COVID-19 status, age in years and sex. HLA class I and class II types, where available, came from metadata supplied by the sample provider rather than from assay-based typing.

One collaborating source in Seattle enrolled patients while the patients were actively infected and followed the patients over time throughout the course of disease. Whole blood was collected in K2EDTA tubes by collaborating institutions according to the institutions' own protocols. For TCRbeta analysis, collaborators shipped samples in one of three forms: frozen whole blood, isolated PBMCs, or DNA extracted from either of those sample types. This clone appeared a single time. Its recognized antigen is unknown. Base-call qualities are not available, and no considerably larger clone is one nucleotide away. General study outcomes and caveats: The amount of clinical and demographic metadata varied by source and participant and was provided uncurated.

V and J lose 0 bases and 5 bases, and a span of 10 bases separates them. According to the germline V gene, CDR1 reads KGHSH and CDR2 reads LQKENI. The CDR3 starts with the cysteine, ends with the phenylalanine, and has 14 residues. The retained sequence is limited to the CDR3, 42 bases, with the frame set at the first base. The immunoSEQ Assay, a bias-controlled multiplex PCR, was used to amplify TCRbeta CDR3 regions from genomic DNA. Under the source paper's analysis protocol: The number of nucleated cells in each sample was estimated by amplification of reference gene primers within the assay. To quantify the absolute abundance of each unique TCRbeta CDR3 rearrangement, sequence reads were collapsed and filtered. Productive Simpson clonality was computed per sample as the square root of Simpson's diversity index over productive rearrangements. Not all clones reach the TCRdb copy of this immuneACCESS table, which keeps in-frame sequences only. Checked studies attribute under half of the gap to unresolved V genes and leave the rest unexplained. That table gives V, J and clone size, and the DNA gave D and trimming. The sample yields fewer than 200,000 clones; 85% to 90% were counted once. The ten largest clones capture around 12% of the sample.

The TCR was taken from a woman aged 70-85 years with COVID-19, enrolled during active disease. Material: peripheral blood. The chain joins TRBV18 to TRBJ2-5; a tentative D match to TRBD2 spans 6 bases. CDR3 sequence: CASSPPTGGETQYF. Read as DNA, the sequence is TGTGCCAGCTCACCACCTACCGGAGGGGAGACCCAGTACTTC.